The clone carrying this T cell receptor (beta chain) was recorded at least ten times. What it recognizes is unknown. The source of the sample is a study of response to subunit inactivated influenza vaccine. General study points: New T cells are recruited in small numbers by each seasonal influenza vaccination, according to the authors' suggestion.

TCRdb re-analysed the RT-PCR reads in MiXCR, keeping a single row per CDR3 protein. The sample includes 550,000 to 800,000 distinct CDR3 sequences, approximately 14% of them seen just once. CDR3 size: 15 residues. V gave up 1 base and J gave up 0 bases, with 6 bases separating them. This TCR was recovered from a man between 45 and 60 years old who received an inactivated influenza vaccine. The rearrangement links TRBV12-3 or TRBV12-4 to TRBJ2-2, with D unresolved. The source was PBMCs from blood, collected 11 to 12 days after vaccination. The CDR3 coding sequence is TGTGCCAGCAGTTTAGGAGGATCGAACACCGGGGAGCTGTTTTTT. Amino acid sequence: CASSLGGSNTGELFF.